This paragraph covers one T cell receptor (beta chain) sequence. The antigen is unknown. The germline V gene has CDR1 SGDLS and CDR2 YYNGEE. V was pared by 3 bases and J by 11 bases, with 22 bases of the junction left unmatched. The length of the CDR3 is 17 residues. Unique molecular identifiers were present on the cDNA, which also gained a universal primer site by template switching. MiXCR, applied by TCRdb to the 5' RACE reads, yields one record per CDR3 protein. The sample includes 1.5 million to 2 million distinct CDR3 sequences, under 35% of them seen just once. This specimen comes from a study of identical twins. Study-wide results and limits: Cord blood's abundant beta clonotypes had fewer insertions, unlike memory repertoires.

With no exceptions, donors were healthy Caucasians. V and J are TRBV9 and TRBJ2-5; 7 bases are a match to TRBD2. Sequenced sample: cord blood. This TCR was sampled from a newborn girl in good health. CDR3 in amino acids: CASSGGGASGLHNEQYF. CDR3 coding DNA: TGTGCCAGCAGCGGCGGTGGGGCTAGCGGCCTACACAATGAGCAGTACTTC.